This TCR beta chain was sequenced during a study of cytomegalovirus exposure and HLA in healthy donors. General study results and limits: A later analysis found that most CMV-associated TCR beta chains appeared HLA-restricted.

Remarks on this clone: Its antigen is not known.

In nominal health when sampled, donors likely had unrecorded immune exposures nonetheless. The PCR had 60 Vbeta and 13 Jbeta primers. Sequenced by immunoSEQ multiplex PCR; TCRdb stores in-frame clones only, minus some. The profile covers roughly 100,000 clones, with approximately 80% appearing a single time and approximately 5.6% taken by the ten largest. Trimming removed 2 bases from V and 2 bases from J, with 7 bases in between. This CDR3 spans 15 amino acids. In germline, CDR1 is MNHEY, CDR2 SMNVEV (reference sequence). The sample taken for sequencing was PBMCs. The sequence derives from a male donor in good health and CMV-seronegative. The chain has TRBV27 and TRBJ2-6; D unclear. The CDR3 protein is CASSLARPGANVLTF. The CDR3 nucleotides are TGTGCCAGCAGTTTAGCGAGGCCTGGGGCCAACGTCCTGACTTTC.